This note documents a single T cell receptor (beta chain) sequence. Germline-derived CDR1 and CDR2 are MNHEY and SVGEGT. The CDR3 extends over 17 amino acids. V was pared by 6 bases and J by 4 bases, with 10 bases of the junction left unmatched. This entry is derived from a study of T cell repertoires in cytomegalovirus infection. TCRdb analysed the reads with MiXCR anew, one entry per CDR3 protein. Of more than 150,000 distinct CDR3 sequences detected, about 20% appear once; the ten largest clones hold about 2.9%. The sample consisted of PBMCs. V usage is TRBV6-2 or TRBV6-3 and J usage is TRBJ2-2, with 11 bases identical to TRBD2. This clonotype was obtained from a human donor in good health (CMV status not recorded). Some clones in this sample may be carry-over from other donors' samples. CDR3 DNA: TGTGCCAGCAGACACATAACCGGGACTAGCGGCACCGGGGAGCTGTTTTTT. Protein product: CASRHITGTSGTGELFF.